One and the same sample provided the 8 T cell receptor beta chains below, sequenced in a study of shared clonotypes between healthy human individuals (dated by TCRdb to the early 2020s). The library was generated by the immunoSEQ multiplex PCR assay. This is the immuneACCESS table as TCRdb keeps it, with only in-frame sequences that have V and J called. A part of the clones is gone; compared with another copy, unresolved V genes explain less than half, and the rest is unexplained. The sample profile shows a few million clones; approximately 90% of them were found once. The ten largest account for around 0.15% of the sample. The sample comprised naive CD4+ T cells sorted from blood. What this sample's cell subset or site label stands for: CD45RA+ positively selected. Receptors originate from a man between 18 and 29 years old in good health.

The V call is TRBV15, the J call TRBJ2-1; 8 nucleotides line up with TRBD1. CDR1 and CDR2 from the germline V gene are LNHNV and YYDKDF (reference sequence). J was trimmed by 9 bases and V by 0 bases; bases with no gene match: 4. The CDR3 extends over 14 amino acids. The CDR3 sequence: CATSRDAGGGEQFF. In DNA form, the CDR3 reads TGTGCCACCAGCAGAGACGCAGGGGGCGGTGAGCAGTTCTTC.

The V and J genes are TRBV7-9 and TRBJ1-1, with 7 bases that match TRBD1. This CDR3 is built from 16 residues. The V gene's germline CDR1 is SEHNR and CDR2 FQNEAQ (reference sequence). V was pared by 2 bases and J by 1 base, with 7 bases of the junction left unmatched. Here the CDR3 DNA reads TGTGCCAGCAGCTTAAAGCCCGGGACAGCGAACACTGAAGCTTTCTTT. Translated: CASSLKPGTANTEAFF.

This chain joins TRBV28 and TRBJ1-5; D is unresolved. The V end lost 7 bases, the J end lost 0 bases, and 13 bases lay between the germline ends. Germline values: CDR1 MDHEN, CDR2 SYDVKM. The CDR3 totals 15 residues. CDR3 DNA: TGTGCCAGCACCTGGGCGCAACATAGCAATCAGCCCCAGCATTTT. Translated: CASTWAQHSNQPQHF.

This chain joins TRBV28 and TRBJ2-5; TRBD1 is a possible D gene (5 bases). Per the germline V gene, CDR1 is MDHEN and CDR2 is SYDVKM. CDR3 length: 15 residues. The germline V and J ends were trimmed by 4 bases and 4 bases, with 16 bases remaining between them. The DNA of the CDR3 is TGTGCCAGCAGTTCCTCTTTCGGACAAAGAGAGACCCAGTACTTC. Translated, it gives CASSSSFGQRETQYF.

V and J are TRBV5-1 and TRBJ2-3; maybe TRBD2 (6 bases). Trimming took off 4 bases at V and 6 bases at J, with 9 bases between the two ends. Germline V gene lookup returns CDR1 SGHRS and CDR2 YFSETQ. This CDR3 is 12 amino acids long. The CDR3 DNA reads as TGCGCCAGCAGCGCCCTAGCGGATACGCAGTATTTT. It translates to CASSALADTQYF.

The chain is built from TRBV7-3 and TRBJ2-2; the match to TRBD1 covers 9 bases. Losses at the gene ends were 4 bases for V and 5 bases for J; bases not matched to a gene: 8. The CDR3 is 16 amino acids. Germline CDR1 is SGHTA and CDR2 is FQGTGA. The CDR3 DNA sequence: TGTGCCAGCAGCTCCCAGGCCGGGACAGGGACCGGGGAGCTGTTTTTT. It is translated as CASSSQAGTGTGELFF. Drawing the rest from reference TRBV7-3 and TRBJ2-2, the complete variable domain is GAGVSQTPSNKVTEKGKYVELRCDPISGHTALYWYRQSLGQGPEFLIYFQGTGAADDSGLPNDRFFAVRPEGSVSTLKIQRTERGDSAVYLCASSSQAGTGTGELFFGEGSRLTVL.

This clone was picked up a small number of times. The gene calls are TRBV6-1 and TRBJ1-1; 7 nucleotides align to TRBD1. From germline, CDR1 is MNHNS and CDR2 SASEGT. This CDR3 comprises 15 residues. With 2 bases clipped from V and 1 base from J, the junction kept 4 bases outside the gene matches. The CDR3 region is CASSESNRGNTEAFF. The CDR3 DNA sequence: TGTGCCAGCAGTGAATCTAACAGGGGGAACACTGAAGCTTTCTTT.

The gene calls are TRBV2 and TRBJ1-3, with TRBD1 matching 8 bases. This CDR3 spans 16 amino acids. V shed 4 bases, J shed 2 bases, and the junction held 7 bases outside the gene matches. Germline lookup yields CDR1 SNHLY and CDR2 FYNNEI. CDR3 nucleotides: TGTGCCAGCAGTGTCTTTTGGACAGGGACTGGAAACACCATATATTTT. Amino acids: CASSVFWTGTGNTIYF.